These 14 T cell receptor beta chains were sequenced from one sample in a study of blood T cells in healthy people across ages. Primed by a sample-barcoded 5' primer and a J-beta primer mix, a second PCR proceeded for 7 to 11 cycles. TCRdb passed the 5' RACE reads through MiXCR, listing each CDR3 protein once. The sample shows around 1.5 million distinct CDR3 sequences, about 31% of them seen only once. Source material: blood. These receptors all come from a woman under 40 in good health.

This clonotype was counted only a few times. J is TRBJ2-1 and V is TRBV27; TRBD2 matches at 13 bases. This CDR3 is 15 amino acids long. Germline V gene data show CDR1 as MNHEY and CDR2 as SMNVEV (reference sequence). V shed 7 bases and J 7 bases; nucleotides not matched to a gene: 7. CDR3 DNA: TGTGCCAGCACTGCTGGGGGACTAGCGGGAAATGAGCAGTTCTTC. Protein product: CASTAGGLAGNEQFF.

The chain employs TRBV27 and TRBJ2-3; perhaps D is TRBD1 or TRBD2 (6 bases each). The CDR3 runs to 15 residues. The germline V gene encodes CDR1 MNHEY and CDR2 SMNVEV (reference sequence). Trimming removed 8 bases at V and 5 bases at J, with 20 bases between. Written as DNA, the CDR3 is TGTGCCAGCGGACCCACCGGGGGCGATATAGATACGCAGTATTTT. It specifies CASGPTGGDIDTQYF.

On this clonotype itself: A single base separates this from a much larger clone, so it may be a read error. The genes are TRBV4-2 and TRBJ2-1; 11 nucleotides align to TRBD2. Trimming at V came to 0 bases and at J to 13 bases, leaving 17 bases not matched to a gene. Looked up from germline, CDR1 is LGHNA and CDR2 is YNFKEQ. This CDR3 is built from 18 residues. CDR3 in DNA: TGTGCCAGCAGCCAAGATCCGACTAGCGGGGCGATCCGGGAGACCCAGTTCTTC. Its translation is CASSQDPTSGAIRETQFF.

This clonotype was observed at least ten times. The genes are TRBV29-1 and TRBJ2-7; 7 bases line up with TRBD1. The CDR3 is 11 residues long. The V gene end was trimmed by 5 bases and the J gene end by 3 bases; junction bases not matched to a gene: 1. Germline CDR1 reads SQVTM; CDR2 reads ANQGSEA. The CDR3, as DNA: TGCAGCGTTTGGACAGGCTACGAGCAGTACTTC. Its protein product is CSVWTGYEQYF.

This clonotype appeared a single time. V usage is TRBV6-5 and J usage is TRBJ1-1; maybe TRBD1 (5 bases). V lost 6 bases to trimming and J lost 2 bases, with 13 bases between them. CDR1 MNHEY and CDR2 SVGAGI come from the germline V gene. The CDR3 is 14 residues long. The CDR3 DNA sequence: TGTGCCAGCAGAGCGAAACAGGTAAACACTGAAGCTTTCTTT. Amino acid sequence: CASRAKQVNTEAFF.

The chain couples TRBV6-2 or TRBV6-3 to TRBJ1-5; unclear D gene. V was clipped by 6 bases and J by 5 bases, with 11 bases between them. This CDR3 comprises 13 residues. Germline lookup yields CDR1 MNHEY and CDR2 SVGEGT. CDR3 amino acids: CASRDPSDQPQHF. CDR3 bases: TGTGCCAGCAGGGACCCGTCGGATCAGCCCCAGCATTTT.

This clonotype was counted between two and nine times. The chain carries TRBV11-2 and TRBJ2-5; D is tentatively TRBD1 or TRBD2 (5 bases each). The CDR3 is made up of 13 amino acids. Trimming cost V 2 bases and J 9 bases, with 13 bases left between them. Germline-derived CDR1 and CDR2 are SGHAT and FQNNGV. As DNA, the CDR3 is TGTGCCAGCAGCTTAAAGGGGTCGGGGCCCCAGTACTTC. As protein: CASSLKGSGPQYF.

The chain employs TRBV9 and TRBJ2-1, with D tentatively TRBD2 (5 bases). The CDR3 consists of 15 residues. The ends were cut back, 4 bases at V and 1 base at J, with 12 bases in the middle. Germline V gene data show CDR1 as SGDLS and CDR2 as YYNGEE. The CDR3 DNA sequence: TGTGCCAGCAGCCCTCAAGCGGAATCCTACAATGAGCAGTTCTTC. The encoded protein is CASSPQAESYNEQFF.

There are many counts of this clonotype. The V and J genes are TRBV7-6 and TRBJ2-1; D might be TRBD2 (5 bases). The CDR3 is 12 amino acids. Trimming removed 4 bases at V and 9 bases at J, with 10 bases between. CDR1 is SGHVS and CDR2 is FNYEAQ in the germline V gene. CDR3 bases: TGTGCCAGCAGCTCCCGTGGAGGTGAGCAGTTCTTC. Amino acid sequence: CASSSRGGEQFF.

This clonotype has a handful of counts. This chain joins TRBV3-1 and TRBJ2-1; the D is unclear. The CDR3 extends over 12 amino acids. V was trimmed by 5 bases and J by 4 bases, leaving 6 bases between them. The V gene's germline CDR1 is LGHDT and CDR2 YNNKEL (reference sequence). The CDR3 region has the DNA TGTGCCAGCAGCACTACATACAATGAGCAGTTCTTC. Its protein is CASSTTYNEQFF.

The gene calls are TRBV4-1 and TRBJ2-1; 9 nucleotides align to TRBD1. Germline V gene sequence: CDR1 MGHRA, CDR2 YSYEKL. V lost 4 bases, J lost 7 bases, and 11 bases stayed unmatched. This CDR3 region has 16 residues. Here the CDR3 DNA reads TGCGCCAGCAGCCCGTACGCCGGACAGGGGCGGAATGAGCAGTTCTTC. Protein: CASSPYAGQGRNEQFF.

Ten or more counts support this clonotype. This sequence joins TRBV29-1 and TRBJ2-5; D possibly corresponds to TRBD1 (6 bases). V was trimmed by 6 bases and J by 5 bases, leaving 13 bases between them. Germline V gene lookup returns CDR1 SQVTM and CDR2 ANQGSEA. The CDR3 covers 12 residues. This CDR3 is CSVTTGSETQYF. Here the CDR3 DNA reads TGCAGCGTGACTACAGGGTCTGAGACCCAGTACTTC. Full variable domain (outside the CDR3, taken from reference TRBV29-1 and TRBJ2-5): SAVISQKPSRDICQRGTSLTIQCQVDSQVTMMFWYRQQPGQSLTLIATANQGSEATYESGFVIDKFPISRPNLTFSTLTVSNMSPEDSSIYLCSVTTGSETQYFGPGTRLLVL.

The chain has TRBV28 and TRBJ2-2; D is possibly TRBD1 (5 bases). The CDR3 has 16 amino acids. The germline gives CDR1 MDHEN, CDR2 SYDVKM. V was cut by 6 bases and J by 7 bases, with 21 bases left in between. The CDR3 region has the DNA TGTGCCAGCAGCCCGGTAGGGGAACATCAAAACGGGGAGCTGTTTTTT. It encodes CASSPVGEHQNGELFF. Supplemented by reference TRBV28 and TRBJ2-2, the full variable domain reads DVKVTQSSRYLVKRTGEKVFLECVQDMDHENMFWYRQDPGLGLRLIYFSYDVKMKEKGDIPEGYSVSREKKERFSLILESASTNQTSMYLCASSPVGEHQNGELFFGEGSRLTVL.

The DNA for the CDR3 is TGTGCCAGCAGCGAGACGTTGAACACTGAAGCTTTCTTT. It codes for CASSETLNTEAFF. The V and J genes are TRBV6-1 and TRBJ1-1, with unresolved D. Germline values: CDR1 MNHNS, CDR2 SASEGT. This CDR3 contains 13 residues. The ends were cut back, 6 bases at V and 0 bases at J, with 8 bases in the middle.